These T cell receptor beta chains were read from a single sample in a study of OX40 agonist ivuxolimab in advanced cancers. Measured with immunoSEQ multiplex PCR; TCRdb has only the in-frame clones, and not every one. The repertoire has around 75,000 clones, roughly 91% of them found once; the top ten carry approximately 2.3%. The sequences come from CD4+ or CD8+ T cells sorted from blood, collected in a trial of the OX40 agonist ivuxolimab. These receptors all come from an adult with an advanced solid tumor such as melanoma, head and neck, liver or kidney cancer. CDR3s include the opening cysteine and the closing phenylalanine or tryptophan. The D gene is left open where the match is weak. Clone size appears in some rows only: once, few, many, or a class for an expanded clone.

d_call,v_call,j_call,clone_size,cdr3_nt,cdr3_aa
TRBD1,TRBV12-5,TRBJ2-1,NA,TGTGCTAGTGGTTTGGTACCTGGACAGGGGAATGAGCAGTTCTTC,CASGLVPGQGNEQFF
NA,TRBV6-9,TRBJ2-1,NA,TGTGCCAGCAGTTCCGCGGGGAGCTCCTACAATGAGCAGTTCTTC,CASSSAGSSYNEQFF
NA,TRBV7-6,TRBJ2-3,NA,TGTGCCAGCAGTGAACTACCTCCAGTGGGGCAGACACCGAGGGATACGCAGTATTTT,CASSELPPVGQTPRDTQYF
NA,TRBV15,TRBJ2-1,NA,TGTGCCACCAGCAATGTGCGGAGCTACAATGAGCAGTTCTTC,CATSNVRSYNEQFF
TRBD2,TRBV27,TRBJ2-5,NA,TGTGCCAGCAGTCCCTGGGGACTAGCGGGAGGTGAGACCCAGTACTTC,CASSPWGLAGGETQYF
NA,TRBV2,TRBJ1-5,NA,TGTGCCAGCAGGATTGACACCTATCAGCCCCAGCATTTT,CASRIDTYQPQHF
NA,TRBV5-4,TRBJ2-1,NA,TGTGCCAGCAGCAGCCTGGAGCGTTTAATCTACAATGAGCAGTTCTTC,CASSSLERLIYNEQFF
NA,TRBV5-1,TRBJ2-3,NA,TGCGCCAGCAGCTTCACAGATACGCAGTATTTT,CASSFTDTQYF
NA,TRBV5-5,TRBJ1-2,NA,TGTGCCAGCAGCTTAGGGACGAGCTATGGCTACACCTTC,CASSLGTSYGYTF
NA,TRBV7-2,TRBJ2-5,NA,TGTGCCAGCAGCTCCTACCTAGCGAGGGTAGAGACCCAGTACTTC,CASSSYLARVETQYF
NA,TRBV2,TRBJ1-5,few,TGTGCCAGCACGTACACGAGCAATCAGCCCCAGCATTTT,CASTYTSNQPQHF
NA,TRBV4-1,TRBJ1-5,once,TGCGCCAGCAGCCAGACATGGATTAGCAATCAGCCCCAGCATTTT,CASSQTWISNQPQHF
NA,TRBV9,TRBJ2-7,NA,TGTGCCAGCAGCGCTTCCGGAGTATACGGAGAGCAGTACTTC,CASSASGVYGEQYF
NA,TRBV5-1,TRBJ2-1,NA,TGCGCCAGCAGCTTGGTTGGACCACGCAATGAGCAGTTCTTC,CASSLVGPRNEQFF
TRBD1,TRBV11-1,TRBJ1-2,NA,TGTGCCAGCAGCTTAGCAGGGACAGCGACCTATGGCTACACCTTC,CASSLAGTATYGYTF
NA,TRBV7-9,TRBJ1-5,few,TGTGCCAGCAGCTTAGGGCAGGTAGATTCGCCCCAGCATTTT,CASSLGQVDSPQHF
NA,TRBV5-1,TRBJ2-7,NA,TGCGCCAGCAGCCAGTGGACCCCGCTCCAGGTGCAAATCGAGCAGTACTTC,CASSQWTPLQVQIEQYF
TRBD1,TRBV7-9,TRBJ2-7,NA,TGTGCCAGCAGCGCGCGCGGGACAGGGGACTACGAGCAGTACTTC,CASSARGTGDYEQYF
NA,TRBV5-1,TRBJ2-5,NA,TGCGCCAGCAGCTTGGGGAGTGAAGAGACCCAGTACTTC,CASSLGSEETQYF